This T cell receptor (beta chain) was sequenced during a study of cytomegalovirus exposure and HLA in healthy donors. Study-wide background: In an earlier analysis, around 120 million unique TCR beta sequences were found from 200 million or so T cells.

Regarding this clone: Its antigen is unidentified.

Trimming cost V 4 bases and J 10 bases; bases outside gene matches: 7. The germline CDR1 and CDR2 sequences are SGHTS and YDEGEE. The CDR3 runs 13 residues. Findings and limits, study-wide: In presence/absence analyses, roughly uniform sequencing depth across donors was assumed.

PCR employed 60 Vbeta and 13 Jbeta primers. Only in-frame clones appear in the TCRdb table, and some are missing; sequencing was by immunoSEQ multiplex PCR. The data show 90,000 to 150,000 clones, roughly 80% seen once. This clonotype was obtained from a man aged 50 to 60 in good health and CMV-seropositive. The chain has TRBV5-8 and TRBJ1-5; 8 positions match TRBD1. Sequencing was carried out using PBMCs. The CDR3 reads CASSTRTGTPQHF. DNA for the CDR3: TGTGCCAGCAGCACCCGGACAGGGACCCCCCAGCATTTT.